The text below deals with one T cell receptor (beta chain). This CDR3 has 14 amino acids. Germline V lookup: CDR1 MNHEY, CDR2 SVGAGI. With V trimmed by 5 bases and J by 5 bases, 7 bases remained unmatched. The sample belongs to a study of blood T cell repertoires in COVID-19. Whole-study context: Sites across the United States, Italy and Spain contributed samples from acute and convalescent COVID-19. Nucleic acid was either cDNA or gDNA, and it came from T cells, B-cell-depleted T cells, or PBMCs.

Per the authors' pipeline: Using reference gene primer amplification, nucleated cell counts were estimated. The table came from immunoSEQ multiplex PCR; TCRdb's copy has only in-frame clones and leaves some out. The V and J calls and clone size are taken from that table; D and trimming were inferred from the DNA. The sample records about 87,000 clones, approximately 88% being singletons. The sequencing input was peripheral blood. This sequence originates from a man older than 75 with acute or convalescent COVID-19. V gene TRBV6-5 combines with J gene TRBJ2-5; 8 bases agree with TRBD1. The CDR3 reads CASSTRQGSETQYF. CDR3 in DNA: TGTGCCAGCAGTACGCGACAGGGGAGCGAGACCCAGTACTTC.